These 12 T cell receptor beta chains originate from one sample sequenced in a study of neurological immune-mediated disorders. From the 5' RACE reads, TCRdb called clonotypes with MiXCR, one entry per CDR3 protein. This sample carries about 74,000 distinct CDR3 sequences, around 5.5% of them seen once, and the ten largest clones take about 8%. The source material was PBMCs. The receptors here all came from a man aged 18 to 29 with multiple sclerosis.

This clonotype has a count of ten or more. The chain employs TRBV20-1 and TRBJ2-3; perhaps TRBD1 as D (6 bases). The CDR3 runs to 12 residues. In germline, CDR1 is DFQATT, CDR2 SNEGSKA (reference sequence). Trimming shortened V by 5 bases and J by 7 bases, and 13 bases separated the two germline ends. In DNA form, the CDR3 reads TGCAGTGCTTCCCGAACAGGGCATACGCAGTATTTT. Encoded protein: CSASRTGHTQYF.

This clonotype was counted many times. The rearrangement joins TRBV7-8 to TRBJ2-3; 9 bases align to TRBD2. J lost 0 bases, V lost 3 bases, and 4 bases had no gene match. Germline CDR1 is SGHVS and CDR2 is FQNEAQ. There are 16 residues in the CDR3. The CDR3 spells CASSFLAGASTDTQYF. CDR3 bases: TGTGCCAGCAGCTTTTTAGCGGGGGCCAGCACAGATACGCAGTATTTT. Full variable domain (missing parts from reference TRBV7-8 and TRBJ2-3): GAGVSQSPRYKVAKRGQDVALRCDPISGHVSLFWYQQALGQGPEFLTYFQNEAQLDKSGLPSDRFFAERPEGSVSTLKIQRTQQEDSAVYLCASSFLAGASTDTQYFGPGTRLTVL.

This clonotype showed up many times. V is TRBV7-2 and J is TRBJ2-6; D not resolved. The germline V gene has CDR1 SGHTA and CDR2 FQGNSA. Trimming removed 6 bases from V and 2 bases from J, with 5 bases in between. The CDR3 is made up of 13 amino acids. CDR3 sequence (DNA): TGTGCCAGCAGGACGGCTGGGGCCAACGTCCTGACTTTC. It is translated as CASRTAGANVLTF.

Many counts were recorded for this clonotype. CDR3 sequence reads: CASRVWAKADTQYF. In DNA form, the CDR3 reads TGTGCCAGCAGGGTTTGGGCGAAAGCAGATACGCAGTATTTT. The genes are TRBV27 and TRBJ2-3; D is undetermined. In germline, CDR1 is MNHEY, CDR2 SMNVEV (reference sequence). Deletions cut 6 bases from V and 4 bases from J, with 14 bases between. The CDR3 covers 14 residues.

The sample holds one count of this clonotype. A junction boundary mismatches the germline segment, possibly from a read error. This rearrangement joins TRBV5-1 to TRBJ2-2, with D maybe TRBD2 (5 bases). CDR1 is SGHRS and CDR2 is YFSETQ in the germline V gene. The CDR3 consists of 13 residues. Here the CDR3 reads CASRGDGTGEPFF. Written as DNA, the CDR3 is TGCGCCAGCAGGGGAGACGGAACCGGGGAGCCGTTTTTT.

This clonotype was seen at least ten times. DNA for the CDR3: TGCGCCAGCACTCGTCGGTCGGGGGGCTCGGACACTGAAGCTTTCTTT. Protein product: CASTRRSGGSDTEAFF. This sequence joins TRBV5-1 and TRBJ1-1; maybe TRBD1 (6 bases). The V end was cut by 6 bases, the J end by 3 bases, with 21 bases between. The germline V gene has CDR1 SGHRS and CDR2 YFSETQ. The CDR3 has 16 amino acids.

The table lists this clonotype with many counts. The CDR3 loop reads CASSVSPSAGTSWGGETQYF. The CDR3 DNA reads TGTGCCAGCAGCGTAAGCCCTTCCGCGGGCACTAGTTGGGGTGGAGAGACCCAGTACTTC. The rearrangement links TRBV9 to TRBJ2-5, with D possibly being TRBD2 (5 bases). V lost 1 base, J lost 4 bases, and 29 bases lay in between. This CDR3 region has 20 residues. Germline V gives CDR1 SGDLS, CDR2 YYNGEE.

This clonotype has ten or more counts. V gene TRBV7-2 combines with J gene TRBJ2-2; TRBD1 might be the D (5 bases). V was shortened by 8 bases and J by 6 bases, with 10 bases between the two germline ends. Germline CDR1 reads SGHTA; CDR2 reads FQGNSA. CDR3 size: 12 residues. DNA for the CDR3: TGTGCCAGCCGCATGGGGCCCGGGGAGCTGTTTTTT. Its translation is CASRMGPGELFF.

This clonotype was counted ten times or more. The chain uses TRBV7-2 and TRBJ2-6; D is perhaps TRBD1 (6 bases). There are 16 residues in the CDR3. CDR1 SGHTA and CDR2 FQGNSA come from the germline V gene. V lost 5 bases and J lost 0, with 11 bases in between. This chain's CDR3 is CASSLRGGSGANVLTF. The CDR3 DNA sequence: TGTGCCAGCAGCCTCAGAGGGGGCTCTGGGGCCAACGTCCTGACTTTC.

This clonotype showed up many times. The CDR3 DNA reads as TGTGCCAGCAGGGACCTCAATAGGGGGCGGCGGGGAGGAGAGACCCAGTACTTC. Translated, it gives CASRDLNRGRRGGETQYF. The V call is TRBV12-3 or TRBV12-4, the J call TRBJ2-5; D may be TRBD1 (7 bases). The CDR3 has 18 residues. Trimming took off 6 bases at V and 4 bases at J, with 27 bases between the two ends.

This clonotype was picked up many times. This chain connects TRBV6-1 to TRBJ2-1; D ambiguous. Germline CDR1 reads MNHNS; CDR2 reads SASEGT. The V and J ends lost 2 bases and 9 bases respectively, with 5 bases between them. The CDR3 runs 11 residues. Here the CDR3 reads CASSELGEQFF. CDR3 sequence (DNA): TGTGCCAGCAGTGAATTGGGTGAGCAGTTCTTC.

There are many counts of this clonotype. The J gene is TRBJ2-3, the V gene TRBV20-1; possibly TRBD1 or TRBD2 for D (5 bases each). CDR3 size: 12 residues. The germline V gene encodes CDR1 DFQATT and CDR2 SNEGSKA (reference sequence). V shed 6 bases and J shed 5 bases, with 12 bases lying between them. The CDR3 region has the DNA TGCAGTGCGACGACGGGGCGAGATACGCAGTATTTT. It yields the protein CSATTGRDTQYF.